This T cell receptor beta chain was identified in a study of blood T cell repertoires in COVID-19. Overall study context: Samples came from the United States, Italy and Spain, spanning acute and convalescent COVID-19. PBMCs, B-cell-depleted T cells, or T cells were the source of the cDNA or gDNA that made up the material.

Germline-derived CDR1 and CDR2 are LNHNV and YYDKDF (reference sequence). The CDR3 runs to 16 residues. V was trimmed by 1 base and J by 0 bases, leaving 12 bases between them. This table comes from immunoSEQ multiplex PCR, and its TCRdb copy is limited to in-frame clones, with some not included. This table has about 150,000 clones, roughly four fifths appearing once. This chain uses TRBV15 with TRBJ1-1; D is unclear. This receptor was obtained from a man between 65 and 85 years old with active or convalescent COVID-19. The sample comprised peripheral blood. The CDR3 loop reads CATSRGQPGLNTEAFF. CDR3 DNA: TGTGCCACCAGCAGAGGGCAACCGGGATTGAACACTGAAGCTTTCTTT.